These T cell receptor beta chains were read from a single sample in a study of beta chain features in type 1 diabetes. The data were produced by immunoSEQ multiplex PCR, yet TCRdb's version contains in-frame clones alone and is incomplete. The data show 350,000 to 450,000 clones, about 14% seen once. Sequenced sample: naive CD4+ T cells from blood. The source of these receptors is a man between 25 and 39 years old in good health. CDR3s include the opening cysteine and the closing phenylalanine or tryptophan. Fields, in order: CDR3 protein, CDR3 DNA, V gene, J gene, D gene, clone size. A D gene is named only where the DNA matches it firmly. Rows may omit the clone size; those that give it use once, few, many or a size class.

CDR3: CASSVGGSVTYNEQFF
DNA: TGTGCCAGCAGCGTAGGAGGTAGCGTTACCTACAATGAGCAGTTCTTC
V: TRBV9
J: TRBJ2-1
D: .
size: few

CDR3: CASSQDFEPDYGYTF
DNA: TGCGCCAGCAGCCAAGATTTTGAACCAGACTATGGCTACACCTTC
V: TRBV4-3
J: TRBJ1-2
D: .
size: .

CDR3: CASSSHTEGLNEQFF
DNA: TGTGCCAGCAGCTCGCACACCGAAGGCCTTAATGAGCAGTTCTTC
V: TRBV5-4
J: TRBJ2-1
D: .
size: few

CDR3: CASSKLARRGDEQFF
DNA: TGTGCCAGTAGTAAACTAGCTAGGAGGGGAGATGAGCAGTTCTTC
V: TRBV19
J: TRBJ2-1
D: .
size: .

CDR3: CSAFRDTQYF
DNA: TGCAGTGCTTTCCGGGATACGCAGTATTTT
V: TRBV20-1
J: TRBJ2-3
D: .
size: few

CDR3: CASSPGLAGGTDTQYF
DNA: TGTGCCAGCAGCCCCGGACTAGCGGGAGGCACAGATACGCAGTATTTT
V: TRBV14
J: TRBJ2-3
D: TRBD2
size: .

CDR3: CASSLGLGSDTQYF
DNA: TGTGCCAGCAGCTTAGGTTTAGGGTCAGATACGCAGTATTTT
V: TRBV5-4
J: TRBJ2-3
D: .
size: .

CDR3: CASSPLGSMTHNEQFF
DNA: TGTGCCAGCTCACCACTGGGGTCCATGACCCACAATGAGCAGTTCTTC
V: TRBV18
J: TRBJ2-1
D: .
size: few

CDR3: CASSPFKGHSGNTIYF
DNA: TGCGCCAGCAGCCCATTTAAGGGCCACTCTGGAAACACCATATATTTT
V: TRBV5-1
J: TRBJ1-3
D: .
size: .

CDR3: CAWAPGVDTEAFF
DNA: TGTGCCTGGGCCCCGGGGGTGGACACTGAAGCTTTCTTT
V: TRBV30
J: TRBJ1-1
D: .
size: .

CDR3: CASSQAGTLKETQYF
DNA: TGTGCCAGCAGCCAAGCTGGGACACTGAAAGAGACCCAGTACTTC
V: TRBV14
J: TRBJ2-5
D: .
size: many

CDR3: CASSLRYYEQYF
DNA: TGTGCCAGCAGCTTGAGGTACTACGAGCAGTACTTC
V: TRBV5-6
J: TRBJ2-7
D: .
size: .

CDR3: CASSPGGTDTQYF
DNA: TGTGCCAGCAGCCCGGGGGGCACAGATACGCAGTATTTT
V: TRBV5-4
J: TRBJ2-3
D: .
size: few

CDR3: CASSPGTGNIQYF
DNA: TGCGCCAGCAGCCCGGGGACAGGAAACATTCAGTACTTC
V: TRBV5-1
J: TRBJ2-4
D: TRBD1
size: .

CDR3: CASSPVRPGRETQYF
DNA: TGTGCCAGTAGCCCTGTGAGGCCTGGGAGAGAGACCCAGTACTTC
V: TRBV19
J: TRBJ2-5
D: .
size: .

CDR3: CSVELTANEQFF
DNA: TGCAGCGTTGAACTGACAGCTAATGAGCAGTTCTTC
V: TRBV29-1
J: TRBJ2-1
D: .
size: .

CDR3: CASSLRTYGYTF
DNA: TGTGCCAGCAGCTTAAGGACGTATGGCTACACCTTC
V: TRBV7-2
J: TRBJ1-2
D: .
size: .

CDR3: CASRPGAGTDYTEAFF
DNA: TGTGCCAGCAGACCCGGTGCCGGGACAGACTACACTGAAGCTTTCTTT
V: TRBV7-6
J: TRBJ1-1
D: TRBD1
size: few

CDR3: CASRALGSVNEQFF
DNA: TGTGCCAGCAGGGCCCTCGGGAGTGTCAATGAGCAGTTCTTC
V: TRBV2
J: TRBJ2-1
D: .
size: .

CDR3: CASSLTGSGVNEQFF
DNA: TGTGCCAGCAGCTTAACTGGCTCAGGGGTTAACGAGCAGTTCTTC
V: TRBV7-3
J: TRBJ2-1
D: .
size: few

CDR3: CASSYTVDNEQFF
DNA: TGCGCCAGCAGCTATACAGTGGACAATGAGCAGTTCTTC
V: TRBV5-1
J: TRBJ2-1
D: .
size: few

CDR3: CASSQDQRTGLVYGYTF
DNA: TGCGCCAGCAGCCAAGATCAAAGGACAGGGTTAGTCTATGGCTACACCTTC
V: TRBV4-3
J: TRBJ1-2
D: TRBD1
size: few

CDR3: CATSFRIAGPSTDTQYF
DNA: TGTGCCACCAGCTTCCGAATAGCGGGACCTAGCACAGATACGCAGTATTTT
V: TRBV15
J: TRBJ2-3
D: TRBD2
size: few

CDR3: CASSQDQRGSPLHF
DNA: TGCGCCAGCAGCCAAGACCAAAGGGGCTCACCCCTCCACTTT
V: TRBV4-3
J: TRBJ1-6
D: .
size: .

CDR3: CASSSFPGASTDTQYF
DNA: TGTGCCAGCAGCTCTTTCCCGGGAGCATCCACAGATACGCAGTATTTT
V: TRBV7-3
J: TRBJ2-3
D: .
size: .

CDR3: CASSVTEPGTGNTIYF
DNA: TGTGCCAGCAGCGTGACAGAGCCAGGGACTGGAAACACCATATATTTT
V: TRBV9
J: TRBJ1-3
D: .
size: few

CDR3: CASSLETGSSYNSPLHF
DNA: TGTGCCAGCAGCTTAGAGACAGGAAGCTCCTATAATTCACCCCTCCACTTT
V: TRBV7-8
J: TRBJ1-6
D: .
size: few

CDR3: CASSQDNTGLGYGYTF
DNA: TGCGCCAGCAGCCAAGATAATACAGGGCTCGGGTATGGCTACACCTTC
V: TRBV4-3
J: TRBJ1-2
D: .
size: few

CDR3: CASSRDRSYEQYF
DNA: TGTGCCAGCAGCCGGGACAGGTCCTACGAGCAGTACTTC
V: TRBV6-5
J: TRBJ2-7
D: TRBD1
size: .

CDR3: CASSLGDRDTDTQYF
DNA: TGTGCCAGCAGCTTAGGAGACAGGGACACAGATACGCAGTATTTT
V: TRBV7-9
J: TRBJ2-3
D: TRBD1
size: .